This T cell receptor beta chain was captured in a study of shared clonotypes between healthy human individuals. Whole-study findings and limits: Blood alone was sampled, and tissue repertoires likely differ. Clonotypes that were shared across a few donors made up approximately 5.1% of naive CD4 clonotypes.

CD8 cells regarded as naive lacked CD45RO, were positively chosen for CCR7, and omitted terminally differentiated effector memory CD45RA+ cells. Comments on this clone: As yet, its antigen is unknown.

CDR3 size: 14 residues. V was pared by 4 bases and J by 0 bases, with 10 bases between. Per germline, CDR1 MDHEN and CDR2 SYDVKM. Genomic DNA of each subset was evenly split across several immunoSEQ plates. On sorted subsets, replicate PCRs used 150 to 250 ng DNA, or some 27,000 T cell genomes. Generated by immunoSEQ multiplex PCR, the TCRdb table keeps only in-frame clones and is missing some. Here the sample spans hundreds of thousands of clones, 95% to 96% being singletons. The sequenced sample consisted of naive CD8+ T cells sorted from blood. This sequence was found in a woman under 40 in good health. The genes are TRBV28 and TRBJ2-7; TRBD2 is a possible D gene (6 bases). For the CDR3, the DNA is TGTGCCAGCAGTTGGGACTTTACCTCCTACGAGCAGTACTTC. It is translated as CASSWDFTSYEQYF.